This passage covers 20 T cell receptor beta chains from one sample sequenced in a study of blood T cell repertoires in COVID-19. Only in-frame clones appear in the TCRdb table, and some are missing; sequencing was by immunoSEQ multiplex PCR. The data contain 140,000 to 150,000 clones, approximately 90% of them singletons. Sequencing input: PBMCs or T cells enriched from blood (not recorded which). Source of these receptors: a woman under 40 with acute COVID-19.

This clone has a single count. The rearrangement links TRBV7-8 to TRBJ2-7, with a weak D call TRBD2 (6 bases). CDR1 is SGHVS and CDR2 is FQNEAQ in the germline V gene. Trimming pared 1 base from V and 2 bases from J, leaving 15 bases between. The length of the CDR3 is 16 residues. The chain's CDR3 is CASSLVGGSVPYEQYF. The CDR3 DNA sequence: TGTGCCAGCAGCTTAGTCGGGGGATCGGTTCCCTACGAGCAGTACTTC. The full variable domain, with the rest looked up from reference TRBV7-8 and TRBJ2-7, is GAGVSQSPRYKVAKRGQDVALRCDPISGHVSLFWYQQALGQGPEFLTYFQNEAQLDKSGLPSDRFFAERPEGSVSTLKIQRTQQEDSAVYLCASSLVGGSVPYEQYFGPGTRLTVT.

V is TRBV24-1 and J is TRBJ2-7; D might be TRBD1 (6 bases). CDR1 is KGHDR, CDR2 SFDVKD, per germline. The CDR3 length is 13 residues. The V end lost 5 bases, the J end lost 5 bases, and 12 bases lay between the germline ends. The CDR3 loop reads CATSGRQEDEQYF. The CDR3 nucleotides are TGTGCCACCAGTGGTCGACAGGAGGACGAGCAGTACTTC.

The chain carries TRBV5-6 and TRBJ2-7, with 7 bases fitting TRBD2. V dropped 0 bases and J dropped 0; count of bases not matched to a gene: 3. Germline V gene data show CDR1 as SGHDT and CDR2 as YYEEEE. CDR3 length: 15 residues. The CDR3 region is CASSLEWTSSYEQYF. For the CDR3, the DNA is TGTGCCAGCAGCTTGGAGTGGACTAGCTCCTACGAGCAGTACTTC.

The chain combines TRBV27 with TRBJ2-1, with 9 bases that match TRBD2. V lost 6 bases and J lost 6; bases outside the gene matches: 9. From germline, CDR1 is MNHEY and CDR2 SMNVEV (reference sequence). There are 15 residues in the CDR3. The CDR3 DNA follows: TGTGCCAGCAGCTTAGGGGTAGCGGGAGTCAATGAGCAGTTCTTC. Protein product: CASSLGVAGVNEQFF.

The rearrangement joins TRBV21-1 to TRBJ2-1; the table's D call, TRBD2, was not checked against the DNA. TRBV21-1 is noted as a pseudogene. The CDR3 totals 19 residues. The CDR3: CASSKPWSGLALTYNEQFF. CDR3 nucleotide sequence: TGTGCCAGCAGCAAACCCTGGAGCGGACTAGCGCTTACCTACAATGAGCAGTTCTTC.

This clone was picked up a small number of times. The identical CDR3 is also encoded by other nucleotide sequences in the sample. V and J are TRBV5-4 and TRBJ2-2; D is ambiguous. Trimming took off 0 bases at V and 5 bases at J, with 8 bases between the two ends. This CDR3 has 14 amino acids. Germline assignment: CDR1 SGHNT and CDR2 YYREEE (reference sequence). The CDR3 region is CASSLGGNTGELFF. The CDR3, as DNA: TGTGCCAGCAGCTTGGGAGGTAATACCGGGGAGCTGTTTTTT. The full variable domain, completed using reference TRBV5-4 and TRBJ2-2, is ETGVTQSPTHLIKTRGQQVTLRCSSQSGHNTVSWYQQALGQGPQFIFQYYREEENGRGNFPPRFSGLQFPNYSSELNVNALELDDSALYLCASSLGGNTGELFFGEGSRLTVL.

Here the CDR3 reads CASSQDPCRGRGNGELFF. In DNA form, the CDR3 reads TGTGCCAGCAGCCAAGATCCCTGCAGGGGGCGCGGTAACGGGGAGCTGTTTTTT. The chain links TRBV3-1 (or the pseudogene TRBV3-2) to TRBJ2-2; 8 positions match TRBD1. The CDR3 consists of 18 residues. V lost 0 bases and J lost 7; bases outside the gene matches: 13. Germline assignment: CDR1 LGHDT and CDR2 YNNKEL (reference sequence).

V gene TRBV2 combines with J gene TRBJ2-3, with 11 nucleotides matching TRBD2. This CDR3 has 14 residues. Germline V gene sequence: CDR1 SNHLY, CDR2 FYNNEI. Germline trimming cut 4 bases from V and 4 bases from J; bases unmatched to any gene: 1. CDR3 region: CASSVGLAADTQYF. For the CDR3, the DNA is TGTGCCAGCAGTGTGGGACTAGCGGCAGATACGCAGTATTTT.

The chain combines TRBV2 with TRBJ2-1; D perhaps matches TRBD2 (5 bases). In germline, CDR1 is SNHLY, CDR2 FYNNEI. This CDR3 comprises 13 residues. Deletions cut 8 bases from V and 8 bases from J, with 16 bases between. The CDR3 loop reads CASGRLSPDEQFF. As DNA, the CDR3 is TGTGCCAGCGGTAGACTATCGCCGGATGAGCAGTTCTTC.

The chain combines TRBV7-9 with TRBJ1-4; 7 bases line up with TRBD1. V was clipped by 1 base and J by 11 bases; unmatched bases: 7. CDR3 length: 14 amino acids. CDR1 SEHNR and CDR2 FQNEAQ come from the germline V gene (reference sequence). CDR3 protein: CASSLVEGAEKLFF. CDR3 nucleotides: TGTGCCAGCAGCTTAGTGGAGGGGGCTGAGAAACTGTTTTTT.

The gene calls are TRBV11-2 and TRBJ2-2; D is possibly TRBD2 (6 bases). CDR1 and CDR2 from the germline V gene are SGHAT and FQNNGV. The CDR3 sequence is 17 residues long. Trimming took off 0 bases at V and 4 bases at J, with 15 bases between the two ends. CDR3: CASSLDPAGRGTGELFF. The CDR3 nucleotides are TGTGCCAGCAGCTTAGATCCGGCGGGACGGGGCACCGGGGAGCTGTTTTTT.

V usage is TRBV28 and J usage is TRBJ1-2, with 10 bases fitting TRBD1. Trimming at V came to 5 bases and at J to 6 bases, leaving 9 bases not matched to a gene. The CDR3 totals 15 residues. Germline CDR1 reads MDHEN; CDR2 reads SYDVKM. CDR3 region: CASSPQDRGRDGYTF. The CDR3 DNA follows: TGTGCCAGCAGTCCCCAAGACAGGGGGCGCGATGGCTACACCTTC.

This chain connects TRBV4-1 to TRBJ2-4; 10 bases map to TRBD1. There are 18 residues in the CDR3. J gave up 0 bases and V 6 bases, and 11 bases lay outside the gene matches. Germline values: CDR1 MGHRA, CDR2 YSYEKL. This CDR3 reads CASRWDRGRNIAKNIQYF. CDR3 nucleotide sequence: TGCGCCAGCAGGTGGGACAGGGGAAGGAACATAGCCAAAAACATTCAGTACTTC.

The chain joins TRBV6-4 to TRBJ1-6; D uncertain. This CDR3 is built from 16 residues. The germline V gene has CDR1 MRHNA and CDR2 SNTAGT. V was clipped by 6 bases and J by 0 bases, with 12 bases between them. The CDR3 nucleotides read TGTGCCAGCAGGCCTCCGAGGAGCTCCTATAATTCACCCCTCCACTTT. Protein: CASRPPRSSYNSPLHF.

The chain carries TRBV6-5 and TRBJ2-7; D is perhaps TRBD1 (6 bases). V shed 6 bases and J shed 5 bases, with 14 bases lying between them. Germline assignment: CDR1 MNHEY and CDR2 SVGAGI. The CDR3 spans 13 residues. The CDR3 DNA reads TGTGCCAGCAGAGGAACAGGGTACGACGAGCAGTACTTC. Its protein is CASRGTGYDEQYF.

The CDR3 DNA reads as TGTGCCAGCAGTTTTCCCTCCGGGCAGGGGAACTCACCCCTCCACTTT. Translation gives CASSFPSGQGNSPLHF. The rearrangement uses TRBV6-5 and TRBJ1-6, with D possibly being TRBD1 (6 bases). V was trimmed by 4 bases and J by 10 bases, leaving 20 bases between them. The CDR3 is made up of 16 amino acids. The germline gives CDR1 MNHEY, CDR2 SVGAGI.

This chain uses TRBV4-3 with TRBJ2-2; 8 bases map to TRBD2. After removal of 1 base from V and 0 bases from J, the junction contained 4 bases not matched to a gene. Per germline, CDR1 LGHNA and CDR2 YSLEER. The CDR3 contains 17 residues. DNA for the CDR3: TGCGCCAGCAGCCAAGTAGCGGGGAATTCGAACACCGGGGAGCTGTTTTTT. Protein: CASSQVAGNSNTGELFF.

This chain links TRBV5-1 with TRBJ2-5; the D gene is possibly TRBD1 (6 bases). The CDR3 is made up of 12 amino acids. Between the trimmed V and J ends, which lost 2 bases and 5 bases, there was a span of 7 bases. In germline, CDR1 is SGHRS, CDR2 YFSETQ. The DNA of the CDR3 is TGCGCCAGCAGCTTCCAGGGGGAGACCCAGTACTTC. The encoded protein is CASSFQGETQYF.

The chain combines TRBV7-3 with TRBJ2-5, with D possibly being TRBD1 (5 bases). The CDR3 is 14 amino acids. CDR1 and CDR2 (germline): SGHTA, FQGTGA. V dropped 6 bases and J dropped 1 base, with 12 bases sitting between them. CDR3 loop: CASSPSRVQETQYF. CDR3 DNA: TGTGCCAGCAGTCCGAGCAGGGTCCAAGAGACCCAGTACTTC.

CDR3 nucleotide sequence: TGTGCCAGCAGTAGGGAGGCGGATTCACCCCTCCACTTT. This gives the protein CASSREADSPLHF. The genes are TRBV6-6 and TRBJ1-6; D is unclear. CDR1 is MNHNY, CDR2 SVGAGI, per germline (reference sequence). The CDR3 length is 13 residues. Trimming shortened V by 5 bases and J by 8 bases, and 10 bases separated the two germline ends.